The clone carrying this T cell receptor (beta chain) has just a few counts. The antigen is unknown. This entry is derived from a study of beta chain features in type 1 diabetes. The study's findings and limits: With patients and controls alike, PCR might favor shorter templates to an equal degree. Naive, central memory and regulatory TCRB repertoires appeared more similar among patients than healthy donors. Insertion counts at VDJ junctions were lower in type 1 diabetes patients, who also showed more deletions there.

V was pared by 3 bases and J by 9 bases, with 14 bases of the junction left unmatched. This CDR3 has 15 amino acids. CDR1 and CDR2 (germline): SGHDN, FVKESK. Sequencing targeted expressed TCRB transcripts, as all isolated RNA had been reverse transcribed. Method: immunoSEQ multiplex PCR; TCRdb's copy keeps in-frame clones and lacks some. Of about 220,000 clones listed, around 9.9% are singletons. V and J are TRBV14 and TRBJ2-7; 7 nucleotides agree with TRBD1. The sequence derives from a man aged 18-30 years in good health. Material: central memory CD4+ T cells from blood. The CDR3 coding sequence is TGTGCCAGCAGCCAGCTGACAGGGAAGGTCTCTCGGCAGTACTTC. Translated: CASSQLTGKVSRQYF. The full variable domain, its missing parts supplied by reference TRBV14 and TRBJ2-7, is EAGVTQFPSHSVIEKGQTVTLRCDPISGHDNLYWYRRVMGKEIKFLLHFVKESKQDESGMPNNRFLAERTGGTYSTLKVQPAELEDSGVYFCASSQLTGKVSRQYFGPGTRLTVT.